These T cell receptor beta chains were read from a single sample in a study of human T cells and chemical hapten exposure. One entry per CDR3 protein results from TCRdb running MiXCR on the RACE reads. Among some 79,000 distinct CDR3 sequences listed, 10% to 12% were seen once. This specimen consisted of whole blood, obtained in connection with sensitization to the hapten diphenylcyclopropenone (DPC). All receptors come from a woman in her forties or fifties with alopecia areata. Some clones in this sample may be carry-over from other donors' samples. CDR3s include the opening cysteine and the closing phenylalanine or tryptophan. Fields, in order: clone size, J gene, D gene, V gene, CDR3 protein, CDR3 DNA. D genes are given only for firm matches. Some rows have no size entry. The others give once, few or many, or a class for an expanded clone.

abundance: few; j_gene: TRBJ1-3; d_gene: NA; v_gene: TRBV6-1; CDR3aa: CASSEFPGTHSGNTIYF; CDR3nt: TGTGCCAGCAGTGAATTCCCAGGCACCCACTCTGGAAACACCATATATTTT
abundance: many; j_gene: TRBJ2-1; d_gene: TRBD2; v_gene: TRBV7-8; CDR3aa: CASSQTSSGIGYNEQFF; CDR3nt: TGTGCCAGCAGCCAAACCTCTAGCGGGATAGGGTACAATGAGCAGTTCTTC
abundance: many; j_gene: TRBJ2-1; d_gene: TRBD2; v_gene: TRBV19; CDR3aa: CASSPYRTSGRTGEQFF; CDR3nt: TGTGCCAGTAGTCCTTACCGGACTAGCGGGAGAACCGGCGAGCAGTTCTTC
abundance: many; j_gene: TRBJ1-6; d_gene: NA; v_gene: TRBV2; CDR3aa: CASTRRGGSPLHF; CDR3nt: TGTGCCAGCACACGACGGGGAGGGTCACCCCTCCACTTT
abundance: NA; j_gene: TRBJ1-4; d_gene: NA; v_gene: TRBV29-1; CDR3aa: CSGGHNEKLFF; CDR3nt: TGCAGCGGGGGCCATAATGAAAAACTGTTTTTT
abundance: NA; j_gene: TRBJ1-5; d_gene: NA; v_gene: TRBV21-1; CDR3aa: CASRCGRDKLYSNQPQHF; CDR3nt: TGTGCCAGCCGATGCGGGAGGGACAAGCTTTATAGCAATCAGCCCCAGCATTTT
abundance: many; j_gene: TRBJ2-3; d_gene: NA; v_gene: TRBV6-2/TRBV6-3; CDR3aa: CASSLWRNTDTQYF; CDR3nt: TGTGCCAGCTCCCTCTGGCGGAACACAGATACGCAGTATTTT
abundance: few; j_gene: TRBJ1-1; d_gene: NA; v_gene: TRBV2; CDR3aa: CASSETLGGIWTEAFF; CDR3nt: TGTGCCAGCAGTGAGACCCTCGGGGGCATCTGGACTGAAGCTTTCTTT
abundance: many; j_gene: TRBJ1-5; d_gene: TRBD1; v_gene: TRBV12-3/TRBV12-4; CDR3aa: CASSPGTGVGQPQHF; CDR3nt: TGTGCCAGCAGTCCAGGGACAGGGGTCGGCCAGCCCCAGCATTTT
abundance: many; j_gene: TRBJ2-1; d_gene: TRBD2; v_gene: TRBV6-2/TRBV6-3; CDR3aa: CASTPAGGRNEQFF; CDR3nt: TGTGCCAGCACCCCGGCGGGGGGAAGGAATGAGCAGTTCTTC
abundance: NA; j_gene: TRBJ2-7; d_gene: TRBD2; v_gene: TRBV29-1; CDR3aa: CSAAGERGMYEQYF; CDR3nt: TGCAGCGCGGCCGGTGAGCGGGGGATGTACGAGCAGTACTTC
abundance: NA; j_gene: TRBJ2-1; d_gene: NA; v_gene: TRBV29-1; CDR3aa: CSVSEGSYNEQFF; CDR3nt: TGCAGCGTTTCCGAAGGCTCCTACAATGAGCAGTTCTTC
abundance: NA; j_gene: TRBJ2-2; d_gene: TRBD2; v_gene: TRBV30; CDR3aa: CAWSVRLAGAGELFF; CDR3nt: TGTGCCTGGAGTGTTAGGCTAGCGGGCGCCGGGGAGCTGTTTTTT
abundance: few; j_gene: TRBJ1-1; d_gene: TRBD1; v_gene: TRBV29-1; CDR3aa: CSVRGQVNTEAFF; CDR3nt: TGCAGCGTCAGGGGGCAAGTGAACACTGAAGCTTTCTTT
abundance: many; j_gene: TRBJ2-1; d_gene: TRBD2; v_gene: TRBV7-2; CDR3aa: CASSFLTSGFGEQFF; CDR3nt: TGTGCCAGCAGCTTCTTGACTAGCGGTTTCGGTGAGCAGTTCTTC
abundance: few; j_gene: TRBJ1-4; d_gene: TRBD1; v_gene: TRBV12-3/TRBV12-4; CDR3aa: CASSWTGGLNEKLFF; CDR3nt: TGTGCCAGCAGTTGGACAGGGGGCCTGAATGAAAAACTGTTTTTT
abundance: NA; j_gene: TRBJ2-1; d_gene: NA; v_gene: TRBV12-3/TRBV12-4; CDR3aa: CASSHTSRSYNEQFF; CDR3nt: TGTGCCAGCAGTCACACTAGTCGGTCCTACAATGAGCAGTTCTTC
abundance: NA; j_gene: TRBJ2-7; d_gene: TRBD2; v_gene: TRBV28; CDR3aa: CASTTGTTYYEQYF; CDR3nt: TGTGCCAGCACCACCGGGACTACCTACTACGAGCAGTACTTC
abundance: many; j_gene: TRBJ1-5; d_gene: TRBD1; v_gene: TRBV19; CDR3aa: CASSMDRNYQPQHF; CDR3nt: TGTGCCAGTAGTATGGACAGGAATTATCAGCCCCAGCATTTT
abundance: many; j_gene: TRBJ1-2; d_gene: NA; v_gene: TRBV10-3; CDR3aa: CAISAGRGDNYGYTF; CDR3nt: TGTGCCATCAGTGCGGGAAGGGGCGATAACTATGGCTACACCTTC
abundance: few; j_gene: TRBJ2-1; d_gene: NA; v_gene: TRBV18; CDR3aa: CASSKGLYNEQFF; CDR3nt: TGTGCCAGCTCAAAAGGGCTTTACAATGAGCAGTTCTTC
abundance: few; j_gene: TRBJ2-7; d_gene: NA; v_gene: TRBV11-2; CDR3aa: CASSLSRASATYEQYF; CDR3nt: TGTGCCAGCAGCTTATCCCGGGCTAGCGCCACTTACGAGCAGTACTTC
abundance: NA; j_gene: TRBJ2-1; d_gene: NA; v_gene: TRBV12-3/TRBV12-4; CDR3aa: CASSPSGAPTPRAFF; CDR3nt: TGTGCCAGCAGTCCCTCGGGGGCGCCAACCCCTAGGGCGTTCTTC
abundance: few; j_gene: TRBJ1-3; d_gene: NA; v_gene: TRBV13; CDR3aa: CASSVGGGKNTIYF; CDR3nt: TGTGCCAGCAGCGTCGGAGGGGGGAAAAACACCATATATTTT
abundance: NA; j_gene: TRBJ2-2; d_gene: NA; v_gene: TRBV7-2; CDR3aa: CASSPPRTGNTGELFF; CDR3nt: TGTGCCAGCAGCCCCCCCCGGACGGGGAACACCGGGGAGCTGTTTTTT
abundance: many; j_gene: TRBJ2-5; d_gene: TRBD2; v_gene: TRBV20-1; CDR3aa: CSARDSGIGTQYF; CDR3nt: TGCAGTGCTAGAGATAGCGGGATAGGGACCCAGTACTTC
abundance: many; j_gene: TRBJ2-7; d_gene: NA; v_gene: TRBV28; CDR3aa: CASSRGRLVPYEQYF; CDR3nt: TGTGCCAGCAGTCGGGGCCGACTCGTCCCCTACGAGCAGTACTTC
abundance: few; j_gene: TRBJ2-2; d_gene: NA; v_gene: TRBV27; CDR3aa: CASSFVTGELFF; CDR3nt: TGTGCCAGCAGTTTTGTCACCGGGGAGCTGTTTTTT
abundance: NA; j_gene: TRBJ2-1; d_gene: NA; v_gene: TRBV20-1; CDR3aa: CSAREGIGVYNEQFF; CDR3nt: TGCAGTGCTAGAGAGGGTATTGGGGTCTACAATGAGCAGTTCTTC
abundance: NA; j_gene: TRBJ2-7; d_gene: TRBD1; v_gene: TRBV28; CDR3aa: CASRGGGHSYEQYF; CDR3nt: TGTGCCAGCCGAGGGGGCGGGCACTCCTACGAGCAGTACTTC
abundance: few; j_gene: TRBJ2-1; d_gene: TRBD2; v_gene: TRBV6-2/TRBV6-3; CDR3aa: CASSGPGLAGVNEQFF; CDR3nt: TGTGCCAGCAGTGGTCCGGGACTAGCGGGAGTGAATGAGCAGTTCTTC
abundance: NA; j_gene: TRBJ2-7; d_gene: NA; v_gene: TRBV19; CDR3aa: CASSRKGVSSYEQYF; CDR3nt: TGTGCCAGTAGTAGGAAGGGGGTTAGCTCCTACGAGCAGTACTTC
abundance: NA; j_gene: TRBJ1-2; d_gene: TRBD1; v_gene: TRBV13; CDR3aa: CASSTPTGTHGYTF; CDR3nt: TGTGCCAGCAGCACCCCGACAGGGACCCATGGCTACACCTTC
abundance: many; j_gene: TRBJ2-7; d_gene: NA; v_gene: TRBV18; CDR3aa: CASSEDRNSYEQYF; CDR3nt: TGTGCCAGCTCAGAGGACAGAAATTCCTACGAGCAGTACTTC
abundance: many; j_gene: TRBJ1-2; d_gene: TRBD1; v_gene: TRBV6-1; CDR3aa: CASIPGQSYGYTF; CDR3nt: TGTGCCAGCATTCCGGGACAGAGCTATGGCTACACCTTC
abundance: few; j_gene: TRBJ2-3; d_gene: NA; v_gene: TRBV5-4; CDR3aa: CASSLSLGSVPDTQYF; CDR3nt: TGTGCCAGCAGCTTGTCCTTGGGTAGCGTACCAGATACGCAGTATTTT
abundance: many; j_gene: TRBJ2-7; d_gene: NA; v_gene: TRBV19; CDR3aa: CASRLTGGDYEQYF; CDR3nt: TGTGCCAGTAGGCTGACTGGCGGGGACTACGAGCAGTACTTC
abundance: once; j_gene: TRBJ2-3; d_gene: NA; v_gene: TRBV7-2; CDR3aa: CASSSHFRAHF; CDR3nt: TGTGCCAGCAGCTCCCACTTCCGGGCCCATTTT
abundance: few; j_gene: TRBJ1-5; d_gene: TRBD1; v_gene: TRBV19; CDR3aa: CASSTQGTGSRQPQHF; CDR3nt: TGTGCCAGTAGTACCCAAGGGACAGGGAGTCGACAGCCCCAGCATTTT
abundance: NA; j_gene: TRBJ2-3; d_gene: TRBD2; v_gene: TRBV14; CDR3aa: CASSGLALPETQYF; CDR3nt: TGTGCCAGCAGCGGACTAGCCCTCCCGGAAACGCAGTATTTT
abundance: NA; j_gene: TRBJ1-2; d_gene: TRBD1; v_gene: TRBV6-5; CDR3aa: CASSYSWDRGPDGYTF; CDR3nt: TGTGCCAGCAGTTACTCGTGGGACAGGGGGCCGGATGGCTACACCTTC
abundance: few; j_gene: TRBJ1-2; d_gene: TRBD1; v_gene: TRBV7-9; CDR3aa: CASSQGQGRAYGYTF; CDR3nt: TGTGCCAGCAGCCAGGGACAGGGGCGCGCCTATGGCTACACCTTC
abundance: NA; j_gene: TRBJ1-1; d_gene: NA; v_gene: TRBV12-5; CDR3aa: CASGLTNTEAFF; CDR3nt: TGTGCTAGTGGTTTGACAAACACTGAAGCTTTCTTT
abundance: few; j_gene: TRBJ2-1; d_gene: NA; v_gene: TRBV11-2; CDR3aa: CASSLDRNGNNEQFF; CDR3nt: TGTGCCAGCAGCTTAGATCGGAACGGAAACAATGAGCAGTTCTTC
abundance: many; j_gene: TRBJ2-3; d_gene: NA; v_gene: TRBV2; CDR3aa: CASSERDTQYF; CDR3nt: TGTGCCAGCAGTGAGCGAGATACGCAGTATTTT
abundance: few; j_gene: TRBJ2-1; d_gene: NA; v_gene: TRBV24-1; CDR3aa: CATSVPLADEQFF; CDR3nt: TGTGCCACCAGTGTCCCGTTGGCGGATGAGCAGTTCTTC
abundance: few; j_gene: TRBJ2-2; d_gene: NA; v_gene: TRBV5-1; CDR3aa: CASRLGRVNTGELFF; CDR3nt: TGCGCCAGCAGGCTTGGCAGGGTTAACACCGGGGAGCTGTTTTTT
abundance: many; j_gene: TRBJ2-5; d_gene: NA; v_gene: TRBV12-3/TRBV12-4; CDR3aa: CASSIHGETQYF; CDR3nt: TGTGCCAGCAGTATCCACGGCGAGACCCAGTACTTC
abundance: NA; j_gene: TRBJ2-7; d_gene: NA; v_gene: TRBV7-8; CDR3aa: CASSLGGRQRQYF; CDR3nt: TGTGCCAGCAGCTTAGGGGGCAGGCAACGGCAGTACTTC
abundance: many; j_gene: TRBJ2-3; d_gene: TRBD1; v_gene: TRBV20-1; CDR3aa: CSARDAAGGDTDTQYF; CDR3nt: TGCAGTGCTAGAGATGCGGCAGGGGGTGACACAGATACGCAGTATTTT
abundance: few; j_gene: TRBJ2-3; d_gene: TRBD2; v_gene: TRBV9; CDR3aa: CASTAGGRGADTQYF; CDR3nt: TGTGCCAGCACCGCCGGCGGGAGAGGGGCAGATACGCAGTATTTT
abundance: NA; j_gene: TRBJ2-1; d_gene: NA; v_gene: TRBV28; CDR3aa: CASSPVRVNEQFF; CDR3nt: TGTGCCAGCAGTCCCGTCAGGGTAAATGAGCAGTTCTTC
abundance: many; j_gene: TRBJ2-3; d_gene: TRBD2; v_gene: TRBV7-3; CDR3aa: CASSYSGSEGDTQYF; CDR3nt: TGTGCCAGCAGCTATAGCGGGAGCGAAGGAGATACGCAGTATTTT